The TCR beta chain under discussion was sequenced for a study of blood T cell repertoires in COVID-19. Original handling: By means of reference gene primer amplification, nucleated cell counts were estimated. Profiled with immunoSEQ multiplex PCR; TCRdb holds only in-frame clones, not every one. Clone size and the V and J calls come from that table; the DNA yielded D and trimming. The sample holds under 300,000 clones, 80% to 90% seen once. The study recruited people aged about 18 to 89 years across approximately 23 US areas. Donors of Cohort 3 who recovered were those that had two negative PCRs, clearance, or symptom resolution. The CDR3 runs to 12 residues. The V gene's germline CDR1 is SGDLS and CDR2 YYNGEE. Notes on this clone: Mismatch with germline at one junction end may stem from a read error.

The chain carries TRBV9 and TRBJ1-2; weak D call: TRBD1 (6 bases). Input material: PBMCs or T cells enriched from blood (not recorded which). This clonotype originated in a woman aged 18-29 years who had recovered from COVID-19. The CDR3 is CASTTSRAGRGF. In DNA, the CDR3 is TGTGCCAGCACCACTAGCAGAGCCGGGAGGGGGTTC.